The clone carrying this T cell receptor beta chain was recorded only once. Its antigen is undetermined. The PCR had 60 Vbeta and 13 Jbeta primers. Clones were sequenced by immunoSEQ multiplex PCR, and TCRdb holds only the in-frame ones, with some missing. The data hold about 150,000 clones, with roughly 83% observed a single time. The sample is drawn from a study of cytomegalovirus exposure and HLA in healthy donors. Study results and caveats: Later analysis demonstrated an association between a missense DCLRE1C variant and TCR beta V- and J-gene trimming. Solely CMV serostatus was available to characterize immune exposure. Most likely, a cluster of highly shared sequence variants arose as a sequencing artifact.

This clonotype was sampled from a man between 25 and 39 years old in good health and CMV-seropositive. The sequencing sample was made of PBMCs.

CDR3 coding DNA: TGTGCCAGCAGTGACGGGGAGACCCAGTACTTC. Protein: CASSDGETQYF. This chain joins TRBV27 and TRBJ2-5; D is undetermined. The CDR3 loop spans 11 amino acids. V was shortened by 5 bases and J by 5 bases, with 6 bases between the two germline ends. The germline V gene has CDR1 MNHEY and CDR2 SMNVEV (reference sequence).